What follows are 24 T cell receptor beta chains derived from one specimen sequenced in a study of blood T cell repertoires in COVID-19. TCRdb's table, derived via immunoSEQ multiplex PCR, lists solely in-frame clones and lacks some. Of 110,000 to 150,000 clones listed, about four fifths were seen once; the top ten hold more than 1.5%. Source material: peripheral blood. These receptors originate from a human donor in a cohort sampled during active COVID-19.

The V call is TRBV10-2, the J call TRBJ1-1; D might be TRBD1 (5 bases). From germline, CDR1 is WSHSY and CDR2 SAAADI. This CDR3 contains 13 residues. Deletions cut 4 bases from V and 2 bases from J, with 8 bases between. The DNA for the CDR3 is TGCGCCAGCAGTGTTAGGGGAAACACTGAAGCTTTCTTT. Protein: CASSVRGNTEAFF.

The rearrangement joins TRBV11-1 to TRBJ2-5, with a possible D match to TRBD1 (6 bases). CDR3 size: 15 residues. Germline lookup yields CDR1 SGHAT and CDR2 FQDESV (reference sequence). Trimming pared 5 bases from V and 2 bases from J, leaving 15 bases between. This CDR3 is CASSPSLRGQETQYF. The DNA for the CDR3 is TGTGCCAGCAGCCCTAGCCTCAGGGGACAAGAGACCCAGTACTTC. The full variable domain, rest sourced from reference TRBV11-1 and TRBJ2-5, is EAEVAQSPRYKITEKSQAVAFWCDPISGHATLYWYRQILGQGPELLVQFQDESVVDDSQLPKDRFSAERLKGVDSTLKIQPAELGDSAMYLCASSPSLRGQETQYFGPGTRLLVL.

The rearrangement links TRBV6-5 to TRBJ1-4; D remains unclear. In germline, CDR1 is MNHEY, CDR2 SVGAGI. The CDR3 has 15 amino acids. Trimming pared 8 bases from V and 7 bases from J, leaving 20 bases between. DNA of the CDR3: TGTGCCAGCGGTTCCATTGGAGGGTTCGCTGAAAAACTGTTTTTT. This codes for CASGSIGGFAEKLFF.

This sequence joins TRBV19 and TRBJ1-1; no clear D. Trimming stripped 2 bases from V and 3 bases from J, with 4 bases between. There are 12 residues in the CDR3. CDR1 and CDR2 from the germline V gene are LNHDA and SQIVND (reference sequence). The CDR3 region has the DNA TGTGCCAGTAGTATATATGACACTGAAGCTTTCTTT. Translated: CASSIYDTEAFF. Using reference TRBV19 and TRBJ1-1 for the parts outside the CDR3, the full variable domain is DGGITQSPKYLFRKEGQNVTLSCEQNLNHDAMYWYRQDPGQGLRLIYYSQIVNDFQKGDIAEGYSVSREKKESFPLTVTSAQKNPTAFYLCASSIYDTEAFFGQGTRLTVV.

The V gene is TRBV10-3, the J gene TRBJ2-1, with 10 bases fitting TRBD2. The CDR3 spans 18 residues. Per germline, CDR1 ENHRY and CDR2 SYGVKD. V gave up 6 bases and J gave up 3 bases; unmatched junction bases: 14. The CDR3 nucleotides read TGTGCCATCAGGAGGGGACTAGCGACTCTTAGGGACTACAATGAGCAGTTCTTC. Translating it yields CAIRRGLATLRDYNEQFF.

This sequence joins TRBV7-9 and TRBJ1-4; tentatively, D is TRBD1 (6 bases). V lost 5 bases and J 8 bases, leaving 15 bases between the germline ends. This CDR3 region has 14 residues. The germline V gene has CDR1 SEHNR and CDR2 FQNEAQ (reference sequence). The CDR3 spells CASSPRGEDEKLFF. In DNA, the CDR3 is TGTGCCAGCAGCCCCAGGGGTGAAGACGAAAAACTGTTTTTT.

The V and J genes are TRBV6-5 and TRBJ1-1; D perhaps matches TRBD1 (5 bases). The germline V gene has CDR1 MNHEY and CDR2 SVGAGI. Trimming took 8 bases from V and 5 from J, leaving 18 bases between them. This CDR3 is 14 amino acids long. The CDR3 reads CASGYGGVGTEAFF. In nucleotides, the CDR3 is TGTGCCAGCGGATACGGAGGGGTGGGAACTGAAGCTTTCTTT.

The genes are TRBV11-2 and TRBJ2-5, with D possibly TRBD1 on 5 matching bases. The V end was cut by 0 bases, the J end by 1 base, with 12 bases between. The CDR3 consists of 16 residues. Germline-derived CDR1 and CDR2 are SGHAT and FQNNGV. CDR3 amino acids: CASSLDLGQPQETQYF. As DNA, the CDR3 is TGTGCCAGCAGCTTAGATCTTGGACAACCCCAAGAGACCCAGTACTTC.

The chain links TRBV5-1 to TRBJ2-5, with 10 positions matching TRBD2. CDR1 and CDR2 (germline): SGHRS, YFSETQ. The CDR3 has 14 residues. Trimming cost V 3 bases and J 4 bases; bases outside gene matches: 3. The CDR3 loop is CASSSPSGRETQYF. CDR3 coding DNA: TGCGCCAGCAGCTCTCCTAGCGGGAGAGAGACCCAGTACTTC.

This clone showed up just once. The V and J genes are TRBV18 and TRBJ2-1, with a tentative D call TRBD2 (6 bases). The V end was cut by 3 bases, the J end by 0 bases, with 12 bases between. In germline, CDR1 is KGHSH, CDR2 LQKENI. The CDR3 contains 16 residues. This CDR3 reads CASSPEGTSSYNEQFF. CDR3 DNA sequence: TGTGCCAGCTCACCGGAGGGAACGAGCTCCTACAATGAGCAGTTCTTC.

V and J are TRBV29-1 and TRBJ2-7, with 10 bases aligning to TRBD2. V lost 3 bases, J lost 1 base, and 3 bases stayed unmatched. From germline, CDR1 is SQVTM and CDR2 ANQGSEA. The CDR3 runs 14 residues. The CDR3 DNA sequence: TGCAGCGTTGACAGGACTAGCGGATCCTACGAGCAGTACTTC. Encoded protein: CSVDRTSGSYEQYF.

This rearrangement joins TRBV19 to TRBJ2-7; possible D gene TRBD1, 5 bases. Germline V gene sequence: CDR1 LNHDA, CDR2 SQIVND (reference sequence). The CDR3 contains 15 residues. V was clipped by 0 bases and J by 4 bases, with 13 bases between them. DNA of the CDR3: TGTGCCAGTAGTATAGAACGGCAGGGATCGTACGAGCAGTACTTC. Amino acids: CASSIERQGSYEQYF. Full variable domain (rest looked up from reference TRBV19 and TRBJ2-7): DGGITQSPKYLFRKEGQNVTLSCEQNLNHDAMYWYRQDPGQGLRLIYYSQIVNDFQKGDIAEGYSVSREKKESFPLTVTSAQKNPTAFYLCASSIERQGSYEQYFGPGTRLTVT.

The CDR3 coding sequence is TGCGCCAGCAGCTTGGCTCTTCATTTCGGAGAGGAAGCTTTCTTT. The encoded protein is CASSLALHFGEEAFF. The chain recombines TRBV5-1 with TRBJ1-1; D is unclear. Trimming removed 0 bases from V and 8 bases from J, with 17 bases in between. CDR1 and CDR2 from the germline V gene are SGHRS and YFSETQ. The CDR3 spans 15 residues.

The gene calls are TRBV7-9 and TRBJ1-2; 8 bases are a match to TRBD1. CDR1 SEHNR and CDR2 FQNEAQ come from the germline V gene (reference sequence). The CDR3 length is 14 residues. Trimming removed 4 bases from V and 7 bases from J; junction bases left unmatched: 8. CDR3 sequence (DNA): TGTGCCAGCAGCTCGGACGGCAGGGGGCGTGGCTACACCTTC. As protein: CASSSDGRGRGYTF.

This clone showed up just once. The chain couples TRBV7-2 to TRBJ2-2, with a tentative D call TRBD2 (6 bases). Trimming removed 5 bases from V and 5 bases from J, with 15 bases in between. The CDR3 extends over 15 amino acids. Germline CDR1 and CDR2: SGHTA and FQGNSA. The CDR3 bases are TGTGCCAGCAGCCTCATGGAGGGCTGGACCGGGGAGCTGTTTTTT. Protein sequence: CASSLMEGWTGELFF.

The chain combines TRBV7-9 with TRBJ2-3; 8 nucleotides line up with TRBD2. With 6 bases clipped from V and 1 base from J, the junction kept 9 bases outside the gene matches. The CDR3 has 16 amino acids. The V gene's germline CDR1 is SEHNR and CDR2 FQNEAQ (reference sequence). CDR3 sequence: CASRPERERGTDTQYF. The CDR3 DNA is TGTGCCAGCAGACCTGAGCGGGAGCGTGGCACAGATACGCAGTATTTT.

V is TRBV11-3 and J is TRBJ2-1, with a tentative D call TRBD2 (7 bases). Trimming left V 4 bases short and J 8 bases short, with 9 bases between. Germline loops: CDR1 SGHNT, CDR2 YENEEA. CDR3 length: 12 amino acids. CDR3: CASSWGGHEQFF. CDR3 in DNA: TGTGCCAGCAGCTGGGGGGGCCATGAGCAGTTCTTC.

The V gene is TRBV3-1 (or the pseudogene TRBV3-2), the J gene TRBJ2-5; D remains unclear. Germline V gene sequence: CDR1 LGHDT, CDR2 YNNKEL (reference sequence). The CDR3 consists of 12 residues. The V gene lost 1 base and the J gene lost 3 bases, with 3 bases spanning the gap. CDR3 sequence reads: CASSQAEETQYF. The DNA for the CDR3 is TGTGCCAGCAGCCAAGCGGAAGAGACCCAGTACTTC.

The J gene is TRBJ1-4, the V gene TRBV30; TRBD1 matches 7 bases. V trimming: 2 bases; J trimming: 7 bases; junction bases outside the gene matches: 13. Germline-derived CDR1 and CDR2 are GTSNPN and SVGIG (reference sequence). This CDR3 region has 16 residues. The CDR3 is CAWSYVAGQRSEKLFF. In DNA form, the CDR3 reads TGTGCCTGGAGTTACGTAGCGGGACAGCGAAGTGAAAAACTGTTTTTT.

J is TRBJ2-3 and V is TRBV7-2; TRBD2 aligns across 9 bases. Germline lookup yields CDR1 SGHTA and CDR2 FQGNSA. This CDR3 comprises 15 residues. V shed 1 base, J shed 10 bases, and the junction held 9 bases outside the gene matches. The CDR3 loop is CASSLVASGTQAQYF. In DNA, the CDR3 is TGTGCCAGCAGCTTAGTGGCTAGCGGGACCCAAGCGCAGTATTTT.

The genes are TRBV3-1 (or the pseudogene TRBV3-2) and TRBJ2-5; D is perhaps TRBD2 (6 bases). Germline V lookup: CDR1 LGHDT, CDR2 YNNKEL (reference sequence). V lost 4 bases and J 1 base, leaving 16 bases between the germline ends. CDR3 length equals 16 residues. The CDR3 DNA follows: TGTGCCAGCAGCCTACCTTTTGCCGGGGGCCAAGAGACCCAGTACTTC. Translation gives CASSLPFAGGQETQYF.

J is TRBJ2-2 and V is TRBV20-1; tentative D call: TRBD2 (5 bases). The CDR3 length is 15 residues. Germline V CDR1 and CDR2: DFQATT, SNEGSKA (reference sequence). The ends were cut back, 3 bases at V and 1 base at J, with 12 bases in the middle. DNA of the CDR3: TGCAGTGCTAGTTTATTAGCGAAGAACACCGGGGAGCTGTTTTTT. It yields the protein CSASLLAKNTGELFF.

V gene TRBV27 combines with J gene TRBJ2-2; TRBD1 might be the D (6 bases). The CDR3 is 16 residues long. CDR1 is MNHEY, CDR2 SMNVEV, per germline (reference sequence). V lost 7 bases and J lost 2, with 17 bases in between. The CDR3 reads CASTNLQGINTGELFF. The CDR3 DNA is TGTGCCAGCACGAACCTGCAGGGGATAAACACCGGGGAGCTGTTTTTT.

CDR3 nucleotide sequence: TGCGCCAGCAGCCAAGAAGTGGAGGGGTGGTACGAGCAGTACTTC. This codes for CASSQEVEGWYEQYF. The chain carries TRBV4-1 and TRBJ2-7; TRBD2 is a possible D gene (6 bases). The CDR3 length is 15 residues. CDR1 is MGHRA and CDR2 is YSYEKL in the germline V gene. The V end was cut by 0 bases, the J end by 4 bases, with 13 bases between.